This TCR beta chain was observed in a study of technical replicates of blood from a handful of donors. Method: immunoSEQ multiplex PCR; TCRdb's copy keeps in-frame clones and lacks some. The repertoire holds roughly 71,000 clones, with 90% to 95% as singletons. CDR3 size: 13 residues. V lost 10 bases to trimming and J lost 4 bases, with 14 bases between them. CDR1 MNHNS and CDR2 SASEGT come from the germline V gene. The sample taken for sequencing was T cells isolated from PBMCs. The clonotype originates from a human donor in good health. The chain has TRBV6-1 and TRBJ1-3, with D perhaps matching TRBD1 (6 bases). Here the CDR3 DNA reads TGTGCCACACAACAGGGTAAAGGAAACACCATATATTTT. Protein sequence: CATQQGKGNTIYF.